The rows below give T cell receptor beta chains drawn from one sample of a study of a mutant IDH1 vaccine in newly diagnosed glioma. Profiled with immunoSEQ multiplex PCR; TCRdb holds only in-frame clones, not every one. The table lists under 45,000 clones, less than 85% of them singletons, with less than 3% in the top ten. Their recognized antigens are unknown. Sequenced material: PBMCs, taken from a glioma patient whose treatment included an IDH1 peptide vaccine. The receptor source for this set is a woman under 30 with glioma. Some clones in this sample may be carry-over from other donors' samples. Both conserved end residues are part of each CDR3. Each record gives: J gene, V gene, clone size, D gene, CDR3 protein, CDR3 DNA. D genes are given only for firm matches. A clone size is listed for some rows: how often the clone was seen (once, few, many), or a class if it is expanded.

>TRBJ1-2|TRBV19|-|-
CASSVPSGAGGYTF
TGTGCCAGTAGTGTACCCAGTGGGGCTGGTGGCTACACCTTC
>TRBJ2-1|TRBV30|-|-
CAWSRDSYNEQFF
TGTGCCTGGAGCAGGGACTCCTACAATGAGCAGTTCTTC
>TRBJ1-1|TRBV6-5|-|TRBD1
CASSYGQGDTEAFF
TGTGCCAGCAGTTACGGGCAGGGGGACACTGAAGCTTTCTTT
>TRBJ2-5|TRBV13|-|TRBD1
CASSLGGQGRETQYF
TGTGCCAGCAGCTTAGGGGGACAGGGAAGAGAGACCCAGTACTTC
>TRBJ1-4|TRBV30|-|-
CAWSREEGGEKLFF
TGTGCCTGGAGTAGGGAAGAGGGCGGCGAAAAACTGTTTTTT
>TRBJ1-1|TRBV27|-|-
CASSDLRVKNTEAFF
TGTGCCAGCAGTGACCTCCGGGTGAAGAACACTGAAGCTTTCTTT
>TRBJ2-7|TRBV5-4|-|-
CASSLQGGGYEQYF
TGTGCCAGCAGTCTTCAGGGTGGAGGGTACGAGCAGTACTTC
>TRBJ2-1|TRBV19|-|TRBD2
CASRTSGNSYNEQFF
TGTGCCAGTCGGACTAGCGGAAACTCCTACAATGAGCAGTTCTTC
>TRBJ2-7|TRBV29-1|once|-
CSVGREPYEQYF
TGCAGCGTTGGAAGGGAGCCCTACGAGCAGTACTTC
>TRBJ2-7|TRBV7-2|-|TRBD1
CASSFRSTGSSYEQYF
TGTGCCAGCAGCTTTAGATCGACAGGGAGCTCCTACGAGCAGTACTTC
>TRBJ2-7|TRBV29-1|-|TRBD2
CSVLVGRSYEQYF
TGCAGCGTTTTAGTCGGGAGGTCCTACGAGCAGTACTTC
>TRBJ1-1|TRBV15|-|-
CATSRRLENTEAFF
TGTGCCACCAGCAGAAGGTTAGAGAACACTGAAGCTTTCTTT
>TRBJ2-7|TRBV7-6|-|-
CASSSQDAYEQYF
TGTGCCAGCAGCTCCCAGGACGCCTACGAGCAGTACTTC
>TRBJ2-1|TRBV27|-|-
CASSLHGNEQFF
TGTGCCAGCAGTTTGCATGGCAATGAGCAGTTCTTC
>TRBJ2-3|TRBV27|-|-
CAAASHTSTDTQYF
TGTGCCGCGGCGTCCCATACTAGCACAGATACGCAGTATTTT
>TRBJ1-1|TRBV14|-|-
CASSASLNTEAFF
TGTGCCAGCAGCGCTTCCTTGAACACTGAAGCTTTCTTT
>TRBJ2-7|TRBV5-5|-|-
CASSLQGLGLEQYF
TGTGCCAGCAGCTTGCAAGGGCTAGGTCTCGAGCAGTACTTC
>TRBJ2-1|TRBV5-1|few|-
CASSWQGLRNEQFF
TGCGCCAGCAGCTGGCAGGGACTCCGCAATGAGCAGTTCTTC
>TRBJ2-7|TRBV18|-|-
CASSPWGEGSYEQYF
TGTGCCAGCTCACCATGGGGTGAAGGTTCCTACGAGCAGTACTTC
>TRBJ2-3|TRBV7-3|-|-
CASSPPRPGLQYF
TGTGCCAGCAGCCCCCCGAGGCCTGGACTCCAGTATTTT